The present T cell receptor beta chain was sequenced within a study of cytomegalovirus exposure and HLA in healthy donors. About this clone itself: Antigen: not known.

The V and J ends lost 7 bases and 5 bases respectively, with 12 bases between them. Germline V CDR1 and CDR2: SQVTM, ANQGSEA. The CDR3 covers 12 residues. Amplification used 60 Vbeta primers and 13 Jbeta primers. This table comes from immunoSEQ multiplex PCR, and its TCRdb copy is limited to in-frame clones, with some not included. The data show 35,000 to 50,000 clones, 51% seen once. Study-wide findings and caveats: In vitro confirmation showed three CMV-associated chains to be CMV antigen specific. Common viral pathogens seemed, in a later analysis, to connect with several of the most significant clusters. Available immune exposure information was restricted to CMV serostatus only. Listed as cytomegalovirus-associated were over 150 TCR beta chains.

Sequencing was done on a sample of PBMCs. This chain links TRBV29-1 with TRBJ2-1; D is possibly TRBD2 (5 bases). This sequence originates from a man aged 55-75 years in good health and CMV-seronegative. CDR3 DNA: TGCAGCGGTGGAGAGGGAGACAATGAGCAGTTCTTC. Its protein product is CSGGEGDNEQFF.